Following are 27 T cell receptor beta chains from one sample sequenced in a study of blood T cell repertoires in COVID-19 (dated by TCRdb to about 2020). Receptor libraries were prepared by the immunoSEQ multiplex PCR assay. Held by TCRdb, this immuneACCESS table contains in-frame sequences only and omits some clones. Under half of the omission traces to an unresolved V gene where checked; the cause of the rest is unknown. This sample lists roughly 200,000 clones; approximately 90% were detected once. The leading ten clones occupy around 6.5% of the sample. Sequenced: peripheral blood. The receptors shown here come from an older man with acute or convalescent COVID-19.

The chain has TRBV29-1 and TRBJ1-4; 11 positions match TRBD1. The germline gives CDR1 SQVTM, CDR2 ANQGSEA. V lost 7 bases and J lost 7; bases outside the gene matches: 5. This CDR3 region has 13 residues. CDR3 coding DNA: TGCAGCGCCCGAGGACAGGGGGCTGAAAAACTGTTTTTT. It codes for CSARGQGAEKLFF.

V gene TRBV7-2 combines with J gene TRBJ2-1; 10 bases agree with TRBD2. Germline V CDR1 and CDR2: SGHTA, FQGNSA. This CDR3 is 15 amino acids long. The junction had 5 bases not matched to a gene; V was cut back by 3 bases and J by 6 bases. The CDR3 sequence is CASSFLAGVFNEQFF. The CDR3 DNA reads TGTGCCAGCAGCTTTCTAGCGGGAGTTTTCAATGAGCAGTTCTTC.

The genes are TRBV11-2 and TRBJ2-6, with D possibly TRBD1 on 5 matching bases. V was clipped by 4 bases and J by 0 bases, with 7 bases between them. The CDR3 length is 15 residues. Per the germline V gene, CDR1 is SGHAT and CDR2 is FQNNGV. This chain's CDR3 is CASSSDSSGANVLTF. As DNA, the CDR3 is TGTGCCAGCAGCTCCGACAGCTCTGGGGCCAACGTCCTGACTTTC.

The chain has TRBV20-1 and TRBJ2-1, with no clear D. The CDR3 loop spans 11 amino acids. Germline CDR1 is DFQATT and CDR2 is SNEGSKA (reference sequence). Trimming pared 6 bases from V and 5 bases from J, leaving 8 bases between. CDR3 sequence: CSAPTHNEQFF. CDR3 DNA: TGCAGTGCACCCACACACAATGAGCAGTTCTTC.

The CDR3 loop is CASSGQGGATEAFF. The CDR3 DNA follows: TGTGCCAGCAGCGGACAGGGTGGGGCCACTGAAGCTTTCTTT. The V and J genes are TRBV6-5 and TRBJ1-1; 8 nucleotides agree with TRBD1. The CDR3 is 14 residues long. V gave up 6 bases and J gave up 4 bases; unmatched junction bases: 7. Germline loops: CDR1 MNHEY, CDR2 SVGAGI.

The chain recombines TRBV6-5 with TRBJ1-2; D is undetermined. Germline V gives CDR1 MNHEY, CDR2 SVGAGI. The V end was cut by 7 bases, the J end by 3 bases, with 12 bases between. This CDR3 spans 13 amino acids. The CDR3 DNA reads TGTGCCAGCACCCACCGAGTAGACTATGGCTACACCTTC. Translated, it gives CASTHRVDYGYTF.

The chain employs TRBV18 and TRBJ2-2; 8 positions match TRBD1. Per the germline V gene, CDR1 is KGHSH and CDR2 is LQKENI. Germline trimming cut 6 bases from V and 4 bases from J; bases unmatched to any gene: 10. The CDR3 extends over 16 amino acids. CDR3 residues: CASSPSPDRVTGELFF. CDR3 sequence (DNA): TGTGCCAGCTCCCCTTCCCCGGACAGGGTCACCGGGGAGCTGTTTTTT. The whole variable domain, remainder taken from reference TRBV18 and TRBJ2-2, is NAGVMQNPRHLVRRRGQEARLRCSPMKGHSHVYWYRQLPEEGLKFMVYLQKENIIDESGMPKERFSAEFPKEGPSILRIQQVVRGDSAAYFCASSPSPDRVTGELFFGEGSRLTVL.

The chain is built from TRBV28 and TRBJ2-5, with D tentatively TRBD2 (5 bases). Per germline, CDR1 MDHEN and CDR2 SYDVKM. V gave up 4 bases and J gave up 2 bases, with 11 bases separating them. The CDR3 has 14 residues. This CDR3 reads CASSSSGFQETQYF. The DNA of the CDR3 is TGTGCCAGCAGTTCATCGGGATTTCAAGAGACCCAGTACTTC.

This chain links TRBV7-2 with TRBJ2-7; 14 bases match TRBD2. Germline V gives CDR1 SGHTA, CDR2 FQGNSA. The CDR3 extends over 16 amino acids. V gave up 6 bases and J gave up 3 bases; unmatched junction bases: 7. CDR3 loop: CASSSVGTSGGYEQYF. For the CDR3, the DNA is TGTGCCAGCAGTTCCGTAGGGACTAGCGGGGGCTACGAGCAGTACTTC.

V usage is TRBV7-3 and J usage is TRBJ1-5; D remains unclear. This CDR3 contains 13 residues. Trimming left V 5 bases short and J 4 bases short, with 9 bases between. Germline V gene data show CDR1 as SGHTA and CDR2 as FQGTGA. This CDR3 is CASSPDINQPQHF. CDR3 bases: TGTGCCAGCAGCCCCGACATTAATCAGCCCCAGCATTTT.

This clone was observed a few times. The V gene is TRBV29-1, the J gene TRBJ1-5; unclear D gene. The CDR3 consists of 12 residues. Germline CDR1 and CDR2: SQVTM and ANQGSEA. V dropped 4 bases and J dropped 4 bases, with 8 bases sitting between them. The CDR3 loop is CSVGGANQPQHF. CDR3 nucleotide sequence: TGCAGCGTTGGAGGCGCTAATCAGCCCCAGCATTTT.

This chain joins TRBV29-1 and TRBJ2-3, with 16 bases matching TRBD2. The germline gives CDR1 SQVTM, CDR2 ANQGSEA. CDR3 length: 13 amino acids. V dropped 8 bases and J dropped 6; count of bases not matched to a gene: 2. CDR3 in amino acids: CSPGLAGGDTQYF. The CDR3 bases are TGCAGCCCGGGACTAGCGGGAGGGGATACGCAGTATTTT.

J is TRBJ2-1 and V is TRBV6-2 or TRBV6-3; a weak D match, TRBD2 (6 bases). Germline V gives CDR1 MNHEY, CDR2 SVGEGT. CDR3 length equals 17 residues. V was clipped by 2 bases and J by 2 bases, with 16 bases between them. The DNA of the CDR3 is TGTGCCAGCAGTTACAGCTGGGCCCCGGGGGCCTACAATGAGCAGTTCTTC. It specifies CASSYSWAPGAYNEQFF.

The chain carries TRBV11-2 and TRBJ1-5; weak D call: TRBD1 (6 bases). Trimming removed 5 bases from V and 3 bases from J, with 8 bases in between. From germline, CDR1 is SGHAT and CDR2 FQNNGV. This CDR3 has 13 residues. In DNA, the CDR3 is TGTGCCAGCAGCCCGGGACACAATCAGCCCCAGCATTTT. It codes for CASSPGHNQPQHF. Based on the CDR3 plus reference TRBV11-2 and TRBJ1-5, the full variable domain is EAGVAQSPRYKIIEKRQSVAFWCNPISGHATLYWYQQILGQGPKLLIQFQNNGVVDDSQLPKDRFSAERLKGVDSTLKIQPAKLEDSAVYLCASSPGHNQPQHFGDGTRLSIL.

The chain is built from TRBV30 and TRBJ1-2; D is ambiguous. The germline V gene has CDR1 GTSNPN and CDR2 SVGIG (reference sequence). Trimming pared 0 bases from V and 5 bases from J, leaving 4 bases between. The CDR3 loop spans 11 amino acids. CDR3 nucleotides: TGTGCCTGGAGTGTAGAGTATGGCTACACCTTC. Translated, it gives CAWSVEYGYTF.

The table lists this clone with a count of one. This chain uses TRBV19 with TRBJ1-1; D possibly corresponds to TRBD1 (6 bases). The germline gives CDR1 LNHDA, CDR2 SQIVND (reference sequence). Trimming cost V 4 bases and J 1 base, with 13 bases left between them. The CDR3 sequence is 15 residues long. The CDR3 is CASSTVDRRNTEAFF. Here the CDR3 DNA reads TGTGCCAGTAGTACCGTCGACAGGAGGAACACTGAAGCTTTCTTT. The whole variable domain, filled in from reference TRBV19 and TRBJ1-1, reads DGGITQSPKYLFRKEGQNVTLSCEQNLNHDAMYWYRQDPGQGLRLIYYSQIVNDFQKGDIAEGYSVSREKKESFPLTVTSAQKNPTAFYLCASSTVDRRNTEAFFGQGTRLTVV.

The chain is built from TRBV7-9 and TRBJ2-3, with a possible D match to TRBD1 (6 bases). Between the trimmed V and J ends, which lost 2 bases and 15 bases, there was a span of 15 bases. The CDR3 has 12 residues. The germline V gene encodes CDR1 SEHNR and CDR2 FQNEAQ (reference sequence). The CDR3 nucleotides are TGTGCCAGCAGCTTAAGCCAGGGGCCCTTTTATTTT. Amino acid sequence: CASSLSQGPFYF.

The chain combines TRBV6-5 with TRBJ1-1, with a tentative D call TRBD1 (5 bases). Germline V gene data show CDR1 as MNHEY and CDR2 as SVGAGI. CDR3 size: 14 residues. V was shortened by 2 bases and J by 7 bases, with 14 bases between the two germline ends. The CDR3 reads CASSYGGTVGEAFF. The CDR3 DNA sequence: TGTGCCAGCAGTTACGGAGGGACGGTTGGTGAAGCTTTCTTT.

The gene calls are TRBV5-8 and TRBJ2-3; D possibly corresponds to TRBD2 (6 bases). Deletions cut 4 bases from V and 4 bases from J, with 10 bases between. This CDR3 has 13 amino acids. Germline values: CDR1 SGHTS, CDR2 YDEGEE. CDR3 in DNA: TGTGCCAGCAGCCCGGAGGGACCAGATACGCAGTATTTT. This codes for CASSPEGPDTQYF.

The chain employs TRBV11-3 and TRBJ2-1; possible D gene TRBD2, 5 bases. There are 13 residues in the CDR3. The germline gives CDR1 SGHNT, CDR2 YENEEA. Trimming removed 4 bases from V and 2 bases from J, with 6 bases in between. The CDR3 bases are TGTGCCAGCAGCTCCGGGACCTACAATGAGCAGTTCTTC. It yields the protein CASSSGTYNEQFF.

This chain connects TRBV7-2 to TRBJ2-1; 7 positions match TRBD1. The CDR3 totals 14 residues. Trimming took 5 bases from V and 0 from J; bases not matched to a gene: 1. The germline gives CDR1 SGHTA, CDR2 FQGNSA. The CDR3: CASSRQGSYNEQFF. DNA for the CDR3: TGTGCCAGCAGCAGACAGGGCTCCTACAATGAGCAGTTCTTC. Variable domain in full (rest from reference TRBV7-2 and TRBJ2-1): GAGVSQSPSNKVTEKGKDVELRCDPISGHTALYWYRQSLGQGLEFLIYFQGNSAPDKSGLPSDRFSAERTGGSVSTLTIQRTQQEDSAVYLCASSRQGSYNEQFFGPGTRLTVL.

This clone came up once. The chain uses TRBV5-1 and TRBJ2-5; a weak D match, TRBD2 (5 bases). V was cut by 0 bases and J by 1 base, with 13 bases left in between. Germline V gives CDR1 SGHRS, CDR2 YFSETQ. The CDR3 has 16 amino acids. The CDR3 loop reads CASSLGASIPQETQYF. In DNA form, the CDR3 reads TGCGCCAGCAGCTTGGGGGCTAGCATCCCCCAAGAGACCCAGTACTTC.

The chain is built from TRBV29-1 and TRBJ2-3; 8 positions agree with TRBD1. This CDR3 contains 14 residues. Germline V gene data show CDR1 as SQVTM and CDR2 as ANQGSEA. V dropped 7 bases and J dropped 2; count of bases not matched to a gene: 8. Here the CDR3 DNA reads TGCAGCGCCCGGACAGGGCGAGCCACAGATACGCAGTATTTT. Its translation is CSARTGRATDTQYF.

The chain combines TRBV30 with TRBJ1-5; tentative D call: TRBD1 (5 bases). CDR1 and CDR2 from the germline V gene are GTSNPN and SVGIG (reference sequence). The CDR3 length is 12 residues. The V end lost 3 bases, the J end lost 4 bases, and 7 bases lay between the germline ends. The CDR3 protein is CAWSRENQPQHF. CDR3 nucleotides: TGTGCCTGGAGCAGGGAAAATCAGCCCCAGCATTTT.

The chain uses TRBV3-1 (or the pseudogene TRBV3-2) and TRBJ2-7, with TRBD2 matching 8 bases. The CDR3 contains 13 residues. With 4 bases clipped from V and 12 bases from J, the junction kept 11 bases outside the gene matches. Germline loops: CDR1 LGHDT, CDR2 YNNKEL (reference sequence). In DNA form, the CDR3 reads TGTGCCAGCAGCCCTTTCTCAGCGGGAGTAATGTACTTC. This codes for CASSPFSAGVMYF.

The CDR3: CASSLQGLAGPSQFF. As DNA, the CDR3 is TGTGCCAGCAGCTTACAGGGACTAGCGGGCCCCAGTCAGTTCTTC. The chain employs TRBV11-2 and TRBJ2-1; 12 nucleotides agree with TRBD2. From germline, CDR1 is SGHAT and CDR2 FQNNGV. The CDR3 has 15 amino acids. After removal of 2 bases from V and 13 bases from J, the junction contained 9 bases not matched to a gene. Combining the CDR3 with reference TRBV11-2 and TRBJ2-1 gives the whole variable domain EAGVAQSPRYKIIEKRQSVAFWCNPISGHATLYWYQQILGQGPKLLIQFQNNGVVDDSQLPKDRFSAERLKGVDSTLKIQPAKLEDSAVYLCASSLQGLAGPSQFFGPGTRLTVL.

The chain couples TRBV6-5 to TRBJ2-7; TRBD1 matches 7 bases. CDR3 size: 14 residues. Per the germline V gene, CDR1 is MNHEY and CDR2 is SVGAGI. The junction had 14 bases not matched to a gene; V was cut back by 7 bases and J by 8 bases. This chain's CDR3 is CASTTGTASTKQYF. The CDR3 DNA reads TGTGCCAGCACAACCGGGACAGCCTCTACGAAGCAGTACTTC.